These 31 T cell receptor beta chains share one sample of origin, sequenced in a study of tumor-infiltrating lymphocytes in primary liver carcinoma. It was from about 21-30 mg of unsorted bulk tissue that RNA and DNA were co-extracted. TCR beta cDNA was made from 500 ng total RNA with a constant-region primer. What produced the TCR beta libraries was three nested multiplex PCR rounds using slightly modified ARM-PCR. A C-beta reverse primer was combined with TRBV1-TRBV30 forward primers in the first two PCR rounds, and each round had roughly 9 cycles. TCRdb re-called the multiplex PCR reads through MiXCR, storing one row per CDR3 protein. The repertoire holds some 110,000 distinct CDR3 sequences, with 80% to 85% as singletons. The sample was liver tumor tissue from sampling region 3. Subset specified: tumor region T3, left-lateral pole. These receptors were collected from a man aged 35 to 55 with primary liver carcinoma and hepatitis B virus infection.

The genes are TRBV29-1 and TRBJ2-1, with 7 bases identical to TRBD2. CDR1 SQVTM and CDR2 ANQGSEA come from the germline V gene. Trimming at V came to 6 bases and at J to 15 bases, leaving 14 bases not matched to a gene. The CDR3 sequence is 12 residues long. This CDR3 reads CSVLSGVAWLFF. The CDR3 nucleotides read TGCAGCGTATTAAGCGGGGTGGCATGGCTGTTCTTC.

As regards this clonotype: One junction end disagrees with the germline gene, perhaps due to a read error. The chain is built from TRBV4-3 and TRBJ2-1; no firm D call. The V gene's germline CDR1 is LGHNA and CDR2 YSLEER. The CDR3 sequence is 15 residues long. The CDR3 here is CASSQTRVSYNEQFF. Here the CDR3 DNA reads TGCGCCAGTAGCCAAACACGGGTGTCGTACAATGAGCAGTTCTTC.

Details on this clonotype: A junction boundary mismatches the germline segment, possibly from a read error. The V gene is TRBV29-1, the J gene TRBJ2-3, with D possibly matching TRBD2 (6 bases). Germline loops: CDR1 SQVTM, CDR2 ANQGSEA. The CDR3 consists of 13 residues. The CDR3 coding sequence is TGCAGGGTTGTACTAGCAGGTATAGATACGCAGTTTTTT. This codes for CRVVLAGIDTQFF.

With regard to this clonotype: A much larger clone lies a single base off, so this may be a read error. This chain links TRBV5-1 with TRBJ2-7; 8 bases line up with TRBD1. The CDR3 loop spans 15 amino acids. Germline V gene sequence: CDR1 SGHRS, CDR2 YFSETQ. As DNA, the CDR3 is TGCACCAGCAGCTTTACAGGGGGGTTTCAGGCCGAGCAGTACTTC. Translating it yields CTSSFTGGFQAEQYF.

The rearrangement uses TRBV29-1 and TRBJ2-2, with a possible D match to TRBD2 (5 bases). CDR3 length: 15 amino acids. V lost 7 bases to trimming and J lost 5 bases, with 20 bases between them. Germline loops: CDR1 SQVTM, CDR2 ANQGSEA. The CDR3 protein is CSASVARGWTGELFF. Written as DNA, the CDR3 is TGCAGCGCATCGGTAGCGAGAGGGTGGACCGGGGAGCTGTTTTTT.

As regards this clonotype: Germline is not matched at one junction end, which may reflect a read error. The chain employs TRBV4-2 and TRBJ2-7; the D gene could be TRBD1 or TRBD2 (5 bases each). The V gene's germline CDR1 is LGHNA and CDR2 YNFKEQ. The CDR3 runs to 15 residues. The CDR3 nucleotides read TGTGTCAGCAGCCAAGGGGCAGCGGATAAGCTCGAGCAGTACTTC. Translating it yields CVSSQGAADKLEQYF.

The CDR3: CTGSAGLVQETQYF. The CDR3, as DNA: TGTACCGGCAGTGCAGGACTAGTCCAGGAGACCCAGTACTTC. This chain joins TRBV6-1 and TRBJ2-5, with 7 bases identical to TRBD2. Per germline, CDR1 MNHNS and CDR2 SASEGT. This CDR3 has 14 residues.

The chain is built from TRBV5-4 and TRBJ2-1; tentative D call: TRBD1 (6 bases). Looked up from germline, CDR1 is SGHNT and CDR2 is YYREEE (reference sequence). V gave up 5 bases and J gave up 7 bases, with 19 bases separating them. The CDR3 has 15 residues. The CDR3 sequence is CASSPETGWENEQFF. In nucleotides, the CDR3 is TGTGCCAGCAGTCCTGAGACAGGATGGGAGAATGAGCAGTTCTTC.

The CDR3 sequence: CATLPVGGGLNIQYF. Here the CDR3 DNA reads TGTGCCACTCTCCCGGTCGGTGGAGGATTAAACATTCAGTACTTC. The chain couples TRBV28 to TRBJ2-4, with D perhaps matching TRBD2 (5 bases). The CDR3 is made up of 15 amino acids. With 10 bases removed from V and 6 bases from J, the gap between germline ends came to 22 bases. Per the germline V gene, CDR1 is MDHEN and CDR2 is SYDVKM.

Turning to this clonotype: Germline is not matched at one junction end, which may reflect a read error. The rearrangement uses TRBV6-2 or TRBV6-3 and TRBJ2-3, with 12 bases fitting TRBD2. The CDR3 has 16 amino acids. Germline V gene data show CDR1 as MNHEY and CDR2 as SVGEGT. CDR3 in DNA: TGTGCCGGCAGTTACCTAGCGGGAGGGCCGACAGATACGCGGTATTTT. Protein: CAGSYLAGGPTDTRYF.

The chain uses TRBV4-1 and TRBJ2-1, with D hard to call. Germline CDR1 MGHRA, CDR2 YSYEKL. There are 15 residues in the CDR3. CDR3 nucleotide sequence: TGCACAAGCAGCCAACATGGAATATCCTACAATGAGCAGTTCTTC. Residues: CTSSQHGISYNEQFF.

As concerns this clonotype: An end of the junction does not agree with germline; a read error may underlie this. This chain joins TRBV4-1 and TRBJ2-1; 11 nucleotides line up with TRBD2. The CDR3 is made up of 17 amino acids. The V gene's germline CDR1 is MGHRA and CDR2 YSYEKL. DNA for the CDR3: TGCGCCAGCAGTCCTCTGATAACTAGCGGGAGCGGAAATGAGCAGTCCTTC. It translates to CASSPLITSGSGNEQSF.

Concerning this clonotype itself: One base away lies a much larger clone, so this may be a sequencing read error. The chain recombines TRBV5-1 with TRBJ1-1, with D uncertain. This CDR3 contains 13 residues. V was shortened by 7 bases and J by 5 bases, with 15 bases between the two germline ends. Germline loops: CDR1 SGHRS, CDR2 YFSETQ. CDR3 protein: CASAQSSKTEAFF. The CDR3 bases are TGCGCCAGCGCCCAGAGCTCGAAGACTGAAGCTTTCTTT.

Points on this clonotype: At one end, the junction sequence differs from germline, possibly due to a read error. The chain uses TRBV20-1 and TRBJ2-1, with D unresolved. The germline V gene encodes CDR1 DFQATT and CDR2 SNEGSKA (reference sequence). This CDR3 is 15 amino acids long. The CDR3 region is CSAPRTDGIYNEQIF. The CDR3 DNA follows: TGCAGTGCTCCTCGGACCGATGGGATTTACAATGAGCAGATCTTC.

This clonotype was observed once. The CDR3 loop reads CASSLSFGLDFSGGANVLTF. In DNA, the CDR3 is TGTGCCAGCAGCTTATCATTTGGACTGGACTTCTCTGGAGGGGCCAACGTCCTGACTTTC. The rearrangement uses TRBV7-9 and TRBJ2-6, with D possibly matching TRBD2 (5 bases). V gave up 2 bases and J gave up 4 bases, with 24 bases separating them. Germline-derived CDR1 and CDR2 are SEHNR and FQNEAQ (reference sequence). The CDR3 covers 20 residues. Filled out from reference TRBV7-9 and TRBJ2-6, the complete variable domain reads DTGVSQNPRHKITKRGQNVTFRCDPISEHNRLYWYRQTLGQGPEFLTYFQNEAQLEKSRLLSDRFSAERPKGSFSTLEIQRTEQGDSAMYLCASSLSFGLDFSGGANVLTFGAGSRLTVL.

In this sample, this clonotype turned up a few times. The gene calls are TRBV28 and TRBJ1-2; a weak D match, TRBD1 (5 bases). The CDR3 length is 13 residues. Germline V lookup: CDR1 MDHEN, CDR2 SYDVKM. The V end was cut by 3 bases, the J end by 5 bases, with 10 bases between. CDR3 nucleotide sequence: TGTGCCAGCAGTTTCCCGGGGCCTTATGGCTACACCTTC. Translating it yields CASSFPGPYGYTF.

The sample holds one count of this clonotype. The conserved phenylalanine or tryptophan is not found at the CDR3 terminus, so this likely reflects a read error. V and J are TRBV11-1 and TRBJ2-7, with D maybe TRBD1 (5 bases). CDR1 SGHAT and CDR2 FQDESV come from the germline V gene (reference sequence). The CDR3 totals 13 residues. The CDR3 DNA reads TGTACCAGCAAGGGGAAGCGATCCTACGACCAGTACATC. It yields the protein CTSKGKRSYDQYI.

On this clonotype itself: Sequence at one end of the junction differs from germline and may be a read error. J is TRBJ1-1 and V is TRBV29-1; maybe TRBD1 (5 bases). CDR1 SQVTM and CDR2 ANQGSEA come from the germline V gene. CDR3 length: 15 residues. This chain's CDR3 is CSVSAGWGMVTEAFF. The CDR3 DNA sequence: TGTAGCGTTTCGGCAGGGTGGGGAATGGTAACTGAAGCTTTCTTT.

Note on this clonotype: At one of its ends the junction is not consistent with the germline gene, which may arise from a read error. The J gene is TRBJ2-1, the V gene TRBV5-4; D is tentatively TRBD1 or TRBD2 (5 bases each). Germline V gene sequence: CDR1 SGHNT, CDR2 YYREEE (reference sequence). The CDR3 is made up of 14 amino acids. Written as DNA, the CDR3 is TGTGTCAGCACCACGGGGCTAACGAACAATGAGCAGTTCTTC. Translated, it gives CVSTTGLTNNEQFF.

As for this clonotype: Compared with germline, one end of the junction differs, possibly owing to a read error. The J gene is TRBJ2-1, the V gene TRBV5-1; 7 bases agree with TRBD1. The CDR3 is made up of 16 amino acids. CDR1 and CDR2 (germline): SGHRS, YFSETQ. CDR3 DNA: TGCACCAGCAGCTTAAGGCTGGAACAGGGGTATGATGAGCAGTTCTTC. Its protein is CTSSLRLEQGYDEQFF.

On this clonotype itself: Since no conserved phenylalanine or tryptophan closes the CDR3, a read error is the likely cause. It is unclear where the CDR3 begins or ends on the DNA, so no DNA is shown, and the CDR3 is as TCRdb lists it. This chain uses TRBV10-2 with TRBJ2-7. The CDR3 has 12 amino acids, counting both end residues. Germline lookup yields CDR1 WSHSY and CDR2 SAAADI. The CDR3 protein is CASTHSSYEEYY.

Of note for this clonotype: One junction end disagrees with the germline gene, perhaps due to a read error. V usage is TRBV6-1 and J usage is TRBJ1-5, with TRBD1 as a possible D gene (6 bases). The end of the DNA aligns better with TRBJ2-3, so the J call may be wrong. There are 16 residues in the CDR3. The V gene's germline CDR1 is MNHNS and CDR2 SASEGT. The CDR3 bases are TGTGCCATCAGTCCGCAGGGGTTGACCCTAAATCAGCCCCAGTATTTT. It specifies CAISPQGLTLNQPQYF.

The CDR3 spells CSVLDSMLFF. The DNA of the CDR3 is TGCAGTGTTCTTGACAGCATGCTGTTCTTC. The gene calls are TRBV29-1 and TRBJ2-1; D is perhaps TRBD1 (5 bases). This CDR3 contains 10 residues. Per the germline V gene, CDR1 is SQVTM and CDR2 is ANQGSEA.

Points on this clonotype: Relative to the germline gene, one junction end is altered; a read error may explain this. The J gene is TRBJ1-3, the V gene TRBV4-1, with no clear D. The germline gives CDR1 MGHRA, CDR2 YSYEKL. The CDR3 contains 18 residues. CDR3 coding DNA: TGCGCCAGCAGCCAAGATGGGGAACCTAGGCTCTCTGAAAACACCATATATTTT. It yields the protein CASSQDGEPRLSENTIYF.

Comments on this clonotype: A single base separates this from a much larger clone, so it may be a read error. The chain is built from TRBV20-1 and TRBJ1-1; 8 bases align to TRBD1. Germline CDR1 DFQATT, CDR2 SNEGSKA (reference sequence). This CDR3 has 14 amino acids. The V segment lost 4 bases and the J segment 6 bases; nucleotides outside the gene matches: 10. CDR3 residues: CSAIDPSGGPEAFF. The CDR3 nucleotides are TGCAGTGCTATAGATCCCTCAGGGGGCCCTGAAGCTTTCTTT.

To note about this clonotype: Sequence at one end of the junction differs from germline and may be a read error. The chain joins TRBV28 to TRBJ1-5; D call uncertain. Germline lookup yields CDR1 MDHEN and CDR2 SYDVKM. This CDR3 has 14 residues. The CDR3: CASKLRGSTQPQHF. The CDR3 nucleotides read TGTGCTAGCAAGCTCAGAGGGTCAACTCAGCCCCAGCATTTT. The variable domain in full, completed from reference TRBV28 and TRBJ1-5, reads DVKVTQSSRYLVKRTGEKVFLECVQDMDHENMFWYRQDPGLGLRLIYFSYDVKMKEKGDIPEGYSVSREKKERFSLILESASTNQTSMYLCASKLRGSTQPQHFGDGTRLSIL.

Details on this clonotype: One end of the junction varies from germline; a read error may be responsible. The rearrangement joins TRBV7-9 to TRBJ2-2; possibly TRBD2 for D (5 bases). The germline gives CDR1 SEHNR, CDR2 FQNEAQ (reference sequence). The CDR3 length is 13 residues. This chain's CDR3 is CASTHGTTGELVF. In nucleotides, the CDR3 is TGTGCCAGCACCCACGGCACGACCGGGGAGCTGGTTTTT.

V is TRBV4-3 and J is TRBJ2-1; D is ambiguous. The germline V gene encodes CDR1 LGHNA and CDR2 YSLEER. V lost 5 bases and J 4 bases, leaving 21 bases between the germline ends. The CDR3 has 17 residues. Here the CDR3 DNA reads TGCGCCAGCAGCGAAGGGCTCGGTGACCTTACTTACAATGAGCAGTTCTTC. Residues: CASSEGLGDLTYNEQFF.

On this clonotype: Since the CDR3 does not end with the conserved phenylalanine or tryptophan, this likely comes from a read error. It is unclear where the CDR3 begins or ends on the DNA, so no DNA is shown, and the CDR3 is as TCRdb lists it. The rearrangement uses TRBV12-3 or TRBV12-4 and TRBJ2-1; TRBD2, the table's D call, lacks a check against the DNA. Termini included, the CDR3 measures 11 amino acids. CDR3 sequence: CASCHGTSNLL.

This clonotype was seen only a few times. An end of the junction does not agree with germline; a read error may underlie this. V gene TRBV29-1 combines with J gene TRBJ2-4, with a tentative D call TRBD1 (7 bases). Germline assignment: CDR1 SQVTM and CDR2 ANQGSEA. This CDR3 contains 13 residues. The CDR3 loop is CSRGDIAKNIQYF. As DNA, the CDR3 is TGTAGCAGGGGGGACATAGCCAAAAACATTCAGTACTTC.

This clonotype has more than one count but fewer than ten. This sequence joins TRBV2 and TRBJ2-3, with no clear D. Germline V CDR1 and CDR2: SNHLY, FYNNEI. Trimming cost V 6 bases and J 2 bases, with 12 bases left between them. The CDR3 loop spans 14 amino acids. In nucleotides, the CDR3 is TGTGCCAGCAGCCTAGGGCTTGACACAGATACGCAGTATTTT. Encoded protein: CASSLGLDTDTQYF.